This T cell receptor beta chain is drawn from a study of blood T cells in healthy people across ages. Study background: The capture of about one barcoded beta molecule per two T cells was achieved by template switching.

Russia was home to the donors, healthy Caucasian individuals aged about 6 to 90. About this clonotype itself: No antigen is known for it.

With a J-beta primer mix and a sample-barcoded 5' primer, a second PCR ran 7 to 11 cycles. Each cDNA molecule, via a template-switch adaptor with 12 random nucleotides, was tagged. One entry per CDR3 protein, called by TCRdb with MiXCR from the 5' RACE reads. The repertoire holds 450,000 to 700,000 distinct CDR3 sequences, with 25% to 30% as singletons. The CDR3 extends over 16 amino acids. Unmatched junction bases numbered 5, after V lost 5 bases and J lost 0 bases. In germline, CDR1 is SGHTA, CDR2 FQGNSA. General observations from the study: The study found more naive CD4+ cells and higher diversity in long-lived than aged donors.

The sample comprised blood. This chain joins TRBV7-2 and TRBJ2-2; 8 nucleotides line up with TRBD1. This sequence originates from a woman in her 70s in good health. The CDR3 sequence is CASSQQGATNTGELFF. The CDR3 nucleotides are TGTGCCAGCAGCCAGCAGGGGGCGACGAACACCGGGGAGCTGTTTTTT. The whole variable domain, filled in from reference TRBV7-2 and TRBJ2-2, reads GAGVSQSPSNKVTEKGKDVELRCDPISGHTALYWYRQSLGQGLEFLIYFQGNSAPDKSGLPSDRFSAERTGGSVSTLTIQRTQQEDSAVYLCASSQQGATNTGELFFGEGSRLTVL.